Listed below are T cell receptor beta chains from one sample, sequenced in a study of cytomegalovirus exposure and HLA in healthy donors. This table comes from immunoSEQ multiplex PCR, and its TCRdb copy is limited to in-frame clones, with some not included. This table holds about 200,000 clones, around 77% found once. The sequenced sample consisted of PBMCs. The receptors here all came from a woman aged 25 to 45 in good health and CMV-seronegative. Each CDR3 is given with its conserved first and last residue. Fields, in order: V gene, J gene, clone size, D gene, CDR3 protein, CDR3 DNA. D genes are given only for firm matches. Not all rows give a size; the values are once, few, many and, for expanded clones, a class.

TRBV28	TRBJ1-6	-	-	CASISIGQRSYNSPLHF	TGTGCCAGCATAAGCATAGGACAGCGCTCCTATAATTCACCCCTCCACTTT
TRBV7-9	TRBJ2-1	-	TRBD2	CASSSRPRTSGLNEQFF	TGTGCCAGCAGCTCACGGCCGAGGACTAGCGGCCTCAATGAGCAGTTCTTC
TRBV10-3	TRBJ2-5	-	TRBD2	CAISESAGPSGGETQYF	TGTGCCATCAGTGAGTCGGCAGGCCCCAGCGGGGGGGAGACCCAGTACTTC
TRBV9	TRBJ1-3	-	-	CASSANTPRNTIYF	TGTGCCAGCAGCGCCAACACCCCCAGAAACACCATATATTTT
TRBV11-2	TRBJ2-1	-	TRBD2	CASSHPRGEGRAWSKQFF	TGTGCCAGCAGTCATCCTCGGGGGGAAGGGAGGGCCTGGAGTAAGCAGTTCTTC
TRBV5-5	TRBJ2-1	-	TRBD1	CASSPGTAVTREQFF	TGTGCCAGCAGCCCGGGGACAGCAGTTACGAGGGAGCAGTTCTTC
TRBV2	TRBJ1-2	-	-	CASSAIRGWGYTF	TGTGCCAGCAGTGCGATTCGGGGTTGGGGCTACACCTTC
TRBV29-1	TRBJ2-2	-	-	CSVVRANTGELFF	TGCAGCGTTGTCAGGGCGAACACCGGGGAGCTGTTTTTT
TRBV7-9	TRBJ1-2	few	TRBD1	CASSFGQGGHGYTF	TGTGCCAGCAGCTTCGGACAGGGCGGCCATGGCTACACCTTC
TRBV7-3	TRBJ2-5	-	TRBD2	CASSFSGGRQETQYF	TGTGCCAGCAGCTTTAGCGGGGGGCGGCAAGAGACCCAGTACTTC
TRBV13	TRBJ2-7	-	TRBD2	CASTLGGLAGGAYEQYF	TGTGCCAGCACCCTCGGAGGACTAGCGGGAGGCGCCTACGAGCAGTACTTC
TRBV10-1	TRBJ1-2	-	TRBD1	CASSDTGDYGYTF	TGCGCCAGCTCAGATACAGGGGACTATGGCTACACCTTC
TRBV5-1	TRBJ2-5	-	TRBD2	CASAQPLAGAETQYF	TGCGCCAGCGCCCAACCATTAGCGGGAGCAGAGACCCAGTACTTC
TRBV6-1	TRBJ1-1	once	TRBD1	CASSGQGETEAFF	TGTGCCAGCAGCGGACAGGGGGAAACTGAAGCTTTCTTT
TRBV18	TRBJ1-2	-	-	CASSPSREGMSYTF	TGTGCCAGCTCACCAAGCAGGGAAGGTATGAGCTACACCTTC